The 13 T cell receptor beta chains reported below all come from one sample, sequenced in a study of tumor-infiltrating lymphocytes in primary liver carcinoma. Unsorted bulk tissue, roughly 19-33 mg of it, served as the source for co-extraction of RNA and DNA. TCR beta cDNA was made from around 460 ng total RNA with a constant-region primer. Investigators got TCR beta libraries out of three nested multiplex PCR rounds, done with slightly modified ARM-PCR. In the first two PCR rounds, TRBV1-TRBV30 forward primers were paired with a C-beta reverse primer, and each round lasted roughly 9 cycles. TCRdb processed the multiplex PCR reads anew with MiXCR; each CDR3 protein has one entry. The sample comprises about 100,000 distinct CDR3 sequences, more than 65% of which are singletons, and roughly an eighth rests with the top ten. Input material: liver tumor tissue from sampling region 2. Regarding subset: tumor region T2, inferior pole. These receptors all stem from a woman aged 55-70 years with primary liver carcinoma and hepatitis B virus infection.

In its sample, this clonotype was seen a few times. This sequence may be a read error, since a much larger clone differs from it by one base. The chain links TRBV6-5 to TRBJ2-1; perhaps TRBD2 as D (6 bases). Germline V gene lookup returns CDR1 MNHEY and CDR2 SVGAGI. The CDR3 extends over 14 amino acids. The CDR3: CASSYFGGENEQSF. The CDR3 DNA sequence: TGTGCCAGCAGTTATTTTGGAGGGGAGAATGAGCAGTCCTTC.

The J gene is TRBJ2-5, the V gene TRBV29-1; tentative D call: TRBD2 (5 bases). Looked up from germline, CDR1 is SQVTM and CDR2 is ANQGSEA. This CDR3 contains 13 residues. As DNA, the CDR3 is TGCGGTACGTATTCGGGATTTCAAGAGACCCAGTACTTC. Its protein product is CGTYSGFQETQYF.

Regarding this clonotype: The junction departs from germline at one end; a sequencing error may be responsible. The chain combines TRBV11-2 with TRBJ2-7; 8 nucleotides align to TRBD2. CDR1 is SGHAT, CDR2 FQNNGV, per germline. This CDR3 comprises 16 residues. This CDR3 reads CANTTPGREARGEQYF. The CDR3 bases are TGCGCCAACACGACTCCTGGGCGGGAGGCGAGGGGGGAGCAGTACTTC.

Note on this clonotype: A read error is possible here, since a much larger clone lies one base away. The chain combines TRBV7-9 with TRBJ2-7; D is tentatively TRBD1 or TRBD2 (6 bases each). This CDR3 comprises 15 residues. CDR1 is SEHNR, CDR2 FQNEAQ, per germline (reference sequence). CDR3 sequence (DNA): TGTGCCAGCGGCTTAATGGGGGGCTCCACCTACGAGCAGTACTTC. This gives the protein CASGLMGGSTYEQYF.

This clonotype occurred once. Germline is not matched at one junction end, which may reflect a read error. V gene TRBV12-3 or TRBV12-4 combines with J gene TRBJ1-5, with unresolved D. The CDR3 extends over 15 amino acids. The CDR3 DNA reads TGTGCCAGCAGTCCCCGCCAAGGGCGGGGTCAGTCCCAGCACTTT. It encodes CASSPRQGRGQSQHF.

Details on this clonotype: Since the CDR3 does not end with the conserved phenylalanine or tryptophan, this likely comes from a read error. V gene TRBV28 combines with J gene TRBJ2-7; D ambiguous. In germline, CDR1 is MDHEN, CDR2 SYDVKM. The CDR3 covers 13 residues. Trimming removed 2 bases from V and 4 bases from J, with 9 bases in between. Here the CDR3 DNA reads TGTGCCAGCAGTTTACCTCCCCGGTACGAGCAGTACTAC. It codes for CASSLPPRYEQYY.

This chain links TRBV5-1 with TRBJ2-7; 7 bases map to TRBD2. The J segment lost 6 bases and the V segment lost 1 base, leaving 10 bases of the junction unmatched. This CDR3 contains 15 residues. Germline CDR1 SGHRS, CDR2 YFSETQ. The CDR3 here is CASSLFSGPGGEQYF. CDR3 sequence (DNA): TGCGCCAGCAGCTTGTTCTCGGGGCCGGGGGGCGAGCAGTACTTC.

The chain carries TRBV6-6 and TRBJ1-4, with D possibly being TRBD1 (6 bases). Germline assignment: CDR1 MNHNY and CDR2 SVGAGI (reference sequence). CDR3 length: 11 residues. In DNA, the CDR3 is TGTATCAGCAGTCAAGGGGGAAAACTGTTTTTT. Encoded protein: CISSQGGKLFF.

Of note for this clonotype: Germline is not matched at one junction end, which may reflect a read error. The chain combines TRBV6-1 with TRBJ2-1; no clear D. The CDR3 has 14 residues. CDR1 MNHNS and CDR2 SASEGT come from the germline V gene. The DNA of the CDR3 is TGTGCCACCAGAGCGTGGGAATCCTACAATGAGCAATTCTTC. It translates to CATRAWESYNEQFF.

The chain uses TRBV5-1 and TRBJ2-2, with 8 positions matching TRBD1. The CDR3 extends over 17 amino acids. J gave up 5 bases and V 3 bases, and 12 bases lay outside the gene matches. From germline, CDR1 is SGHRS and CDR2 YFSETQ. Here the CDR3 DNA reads TGCGCCAGCAGCTCCCGGACAGGGTTCAGTTGGACCGGGGAGCTGTTTTTT. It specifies CASSSRTGFSWTGELFF.

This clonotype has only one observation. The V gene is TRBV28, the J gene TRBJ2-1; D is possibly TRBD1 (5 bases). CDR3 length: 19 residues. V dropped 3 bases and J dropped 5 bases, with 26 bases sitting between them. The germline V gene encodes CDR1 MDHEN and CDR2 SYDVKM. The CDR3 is CASSFLVGLLKGANNEQFF. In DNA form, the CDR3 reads TGTGCCAGCAGTTTCCTAGTGGGTTTACTAAAAGGGGCTAACAATGAGCAGTTCTTC.

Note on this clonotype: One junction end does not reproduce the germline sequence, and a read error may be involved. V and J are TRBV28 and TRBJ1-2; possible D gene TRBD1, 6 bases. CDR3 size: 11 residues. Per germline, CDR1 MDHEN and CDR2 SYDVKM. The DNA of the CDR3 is TGTGCCGGCAGTGGGGGCGATGGCTACACCTTC. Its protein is CAGSGGDGYTF.

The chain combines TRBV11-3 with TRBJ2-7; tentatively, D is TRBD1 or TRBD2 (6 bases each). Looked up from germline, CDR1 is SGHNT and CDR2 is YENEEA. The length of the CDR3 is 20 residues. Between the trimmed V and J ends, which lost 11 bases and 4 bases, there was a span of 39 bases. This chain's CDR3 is CAGNLEATGRHLRTAYEQYF. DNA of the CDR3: TGTGCCGGCAACTTAGAAGCTACCGGGAGACATCTTCGGACAGCATACGAGCAGTACTTC.